These 17 T cell receptor beta chains were all obtained from the same sample, sequenced in a study of T cell changes during pregnancy in multiple sclerosis. Profiling relied on immunoSEQ multiplex PCR, and the TCRdb table lists in-frame clones only, not all of them. Of around 100,000 clones listed, approximately 90% were seen once; the top ten hold less than 4%. Here the sequenced sample was peripheral blood, taken after pregnancy. These TCRs come from a female donor with multiple sclerosis, enrolled in a pregnancy study.

The V call is TRBV21-1, the J call TRBJ2-3; the D call in the table, TRBD2, was not verified against the DNA. TRBV21-1 is termed a pseudogene. The CDR3 contains 18 residues. CDR3 region: CASSKGVQRGSSTDTQYF. CDR3 bases: TGTGCCAGCAGCAAAGGGGTACAGCGGGGGTCTAGCACAGATACGCAGTATTTT.

The V gene is TRBV6-6, the J gene TRBJ1-1; 8 bases align to TRBD1. Germline V gene data show CDR1 as MNHNY and CDR2 as SVGAGI (reference sequence). V was clipped by 4 bases and J by 1 base; unmatched bases: 5. The CDR3 totals 15 residues. CDR3 in amino acids: CASSSGQGWNTEAFF. The CDR3 nucleotides read TGTGCCAGCAGTTCTGGACAGGGCTGGAACACTGAAGCTTTCTTT.

The chain combines TRBV28 with TRBJ2-2; a possible D gene is TRBD2 (5 bases). CDR3 size: 17 residues. V was clipped by 1 base and J by 5 bases, with 17 bases between them. The germline V gene encodes CDR1 MDHEN and CDR2 SYDVKM. CDR3 in DNA: TGTGCCAGCAGTTTATTGGCGGCCGGGGATAGGACCGGGGAGCTGTTTTTT. Residues: CASSLLAAGDRTGELFF.

This chain connects TRBV6-5 to TRBJ1-4; D uncertain. CDR3 size: 14 residues. Germline loops: CDR1 MNHEY, CDR2 SVGAGI. With 0 bases removed from V and 15 bases from J, the gap between germline ends came to 17 bases. The CDR3 spells CASSYSRGREKVFF. The CDR3 bases are TGTGCCAGCAGTTACTCGAGAGGGCGTGAGAAGGTGTTTTTT.

V usage is TRBV9 and J usage is TRBJ1-1; 7 nucleotides align to TRBD1. The CDR3 sequence is 12 residues long. The trim removed 4 bases at V and 8 bases at J, leaving 5 bases unmatched. From germline, CDR1 is SGDLS and CDR2 YYNGEE. As DNA, the CDR3 is TGTGCCAGCAGCCGGACAGGTATGGAAGCTTTCTTT. Translating it yields CASSRTGMEAFF.

The rearrangement uses TRBV6-5 and TRBJ2-3; weak D call: TRBD2 (5 bases). V was cut by 7 bases and J by 6 bases, with 14 bases left in between. The germline V gene has CDR1 MNHEY and CDR2 SVGAGI. The CDR3 runs to 13 residues. CDR3 sequence reads: CASTEPPGDTQYF. CDR3 nucleotides: TGTGCCAGCACCGAACCCCCGGGGGATACGCAGTATTTT.

In DNA, the CDR3 is TGTGCCAGCAGCTCTAGGGGTGGGGTATACAATGAGCAGTTCTTC. Its protein is CASSSRGGVYNEQFF. The chain has TRBV11-3 and TRBJ2-1, with D maybe TRBD1 (5 bases). CDR3 length equals 15 residues. V lost 4 bases, J lost 4 bases, and 14 bases lay in between. Germline assignment: CDR1 SGHNT and CDR2 YENEEA. Full variable domain (missing parts from reference TRBV11-3 and TRBJ2-1): EAGVVQSPRYKIIEKKQPVAFWCNPISGHNTLYWYLQNLGQGPELLIRYENEEAVDDSQLPKDRFSAERLKGVDSTLKIQPAELGDSAVYLCASSSRGGVYNEQFFGPGTRLTVL.

The V gene is TRBV30, the J gene TRBJ2-2, with D tentatively TRBD1 (6 bases). Germline CDR1 is GTSNPN and CDR2 is SVGIG (reference sequence). CDR3 size: 13 residues. V dropped 3 bases and J dropped 7 bases, with 12 bases sitting between them. CDR3 DNA: TGTGCCTGGAGGGGGGCCCAGGACGGGGAGCTGTTTTTT. Its translation: CAWRGAQDGELFF.

J is TRBJ2-1 and V is TRBV10-3; the D is unclear. V was pared by 3 bases and J by 4 bases, with 10 bases between. The CDR3 consists of 14 residues. Germline assignment: CDR1 ENHRY and CDR2 SYGVKD. The CDR3 here is CAISDPGQYNEQFF. The DNA of the CDR3 is TGTGCCATCAGTGACCCAGGCCAGTACAATGAGCAGTTCTTC.

This clone was seen repeatedly, ten times or more. J is TRBJ1-1 and V is TRBV6-1, with TRBD1 as a possible D gene (5 bases). This CDR3 has 11 amino acids. Trimming pared 7 bases from V and 10 bases from J, leaving 13 bases between. Germline CDR1 is MNHNS and CDR2 is SASEGT. The CDR3 here is CASTAGGAAFF. CDR3 in DNA: TGTGCCAGCACTGCAGGTGGGGCAGCTTTCTTT.

The gene calls are TRBV6-1 and TRBJ1-5; 8 bases are shared with TRBD1. The trim removed 1 base at V and 0 bases at J, leaving 5 bases unmatched. The CDR3 consists of 17 residues. Germline loops: CDR1 MNHNS, CDR2 SASEGT. DNA for the CDR3: TGTGCCAGCAGTGAAGGGACAGGGCCTTATAGCAATCAGCCCCAGCATTTT. Protein sequence: CASSEGTGPYSNQPQHF.

The rearrangement links TRBV7-2 to TRBJ2-7; 9 nucleotides agree with TRBD2. The CDR3 is 17 residues long. From germline, CDR1 is SGHTA and CDR2 FQGNSA. Unmatched junction bases numbered 9, after V lost 3 bases and J lost 0 bases. The CDR3 DNA reads as TGTGCCAGCAGCTTGGGCGTTAGTAGCGGGAGCTCCTACGAGCAGTACTTC. Amino acid sequence: CASSLGVSSGSSYEQYF.

This clone was counted a single time. Here the CDR3 DNA reads TGTGCCAGTCAACTACAGGATATGAACACTGAAGCTTTCTTT. Its protein product is CASQLQDMNTEAFF. The chain couples TRBV7-9 to TRBJ1-1; D may be TRBD1 (5 bases). This CDR3 region has 14 residues. Trimming stripped 9 bases from V and 0 bases from J, with 14 bases between. Germline CDR1 and CDR2: SEHNR and FQNEAQ (reference sequence). The variable domain in full, with the rest retrieved from reference TRBV7-9 and TRBJ1-1, is DTGVSQNPRHKITKRGQNVTFRCDPISEHNRLYWYRQTLGQGPEFLTYFQNEAQLEKSRLLSDRFSAERPKGSFSTLEIQRTEQGDSAMYLCASQLQDMNTEAFFGQGTRLTVV.

V and J are TRBV19 and TRBJ2-7; 8 bases are a match to TRBD1. Germline V gene sequence: CDR1 LNHDA, CDR2 SQIVND (reference sequence). J lost 0 bases, V lost 5 bases, and 6 bases had no gene match. This CDR3 contains 15 residues. The CDR3 loop is CASSPWTGNSYEQYF. The CDR3 bases are TGTGCCAGTAGTCCGTGGACAGGGAACTCCTACGAGCAGTACTTC.

V is TRBV2 and J is TRBJ2-5, with D possibly being TRBD2 (6 bases). Germline V gene lookup returns CDR1 SNHLY and CDR2 FYNNEI. The CDR3 sequence is 15 residues long. Trimming took off 6 bases at V and 2 bases at J, with 16 bases between the two ends. DNA for the CDR3: TGTGCCAGCAGAGACCTTTTGGAGGGGCAAGAGACCCAGTACTTC. As protein: CASRDLLEGQETQYF.

V and J are TRBV7-3 and TRBJ2-2; D ambiguous. The CDR3 is 12 residues long. Germline CDR1 SGHTA, CDR2 FQGTGA. The V and J ends lost 3 bases and 6 bases respectively, with 5 bases between them. CDR3 DNA: TGTGCCAGCAGCTTCGTCGCCGGGGAGCTGTTTTTT. Translating it yields CASSFVAGELFF.

The chain recombines TRBV10-3 with TRBJ1-5; D gene ambiguous. CDR1 and CDR2 from the germline V gene are ENHRY and SYGVKD. The CDR3 contains 15 residues. Between the trimmed V and J ends, which lost 2 bases and 3 bases, there was a span of 11 bases. Here the CDR3 DNA reads TGTGCCATCAGTGAGGGGGAGGCCCCCAATCAGCCCCAGCATTTT. It codes for CAISEGEAPNQPQHF.